The T cell receptor beta chain described here comes from a study of read filtering for tumor transcriptome and immune sequencing. On the study more broadly: TCR-mapped reads were about 4.05 to 11 million with IR-seq versus roughly 85 to 1,300 with RNA-seq.

Molecular barcoded adaptors covering alpha/delta and beta/gamma chains were used on 400 ng RNA. TCRdb used MiXCR to reprocess the reads, holding one entry per CDR3 protein. The table includes approximately 62,000 distinct CDR3 sequences, approximately 19% detected once. For this clonotype: At one boundary the junction diverges from the germline segment, which might be a read error.

CDR1 DFQATT and CDR2 SNEGSKA come from the germline V gene (reference sequence). The CDR3 has 13 residues. Sequenced material: a population of CD138-negative cells sorted from bone marrow. The rearrangement uses TRBV20-1 and TRBJ2-1; TRBD2 is a possible D gene (5 bases). The sequence was obtained from a donor aged 40 or over with multiple myeloma. The CDR3 region has the DNA TGCAGTGCTAGAGCACTACCGGGGTATGATCAGTTCTTC. Protein sequence: CSARALPGYDQFF.